These 17 T cell receptor beta chains were all obtained from the same sample, sequenced in a study of shared clonotypes between healthy human individuals. The table came from immunoSEQ multiplex PCR; TCRdb's copy has only in-frame clones and leaves some out. This sample yields millions of clones, of which around nine tenths are seen a single time; around 0.14% belongs to the top ten. Sequenced sample: naive CD4+ T cells sorted from blood. The subset: CD45RA+ positively selected. The receptors were sampled from a young man in good health.

This clone showed up just a few times. The J gene is TRBJ2-2, the V gene TRBV6-1; D call uncertain. Germline V CDR1 and CDR2: MNHNS, SASEGT. The V and J ends lost 2 bases and 6 bases respectively, with 1 base between them. The CDR3 totals 11 residues. The CDR3 nucleotides read TGTGCCAGCAGTGAACCCGGGGAGCTGTTTTTT. Amino acid sequence: CASSEPGELFF.

Remarks on this clone: This specimen includes other DNA sequences encoding the same CDR3. The rearrangement uses TRBV7-2 and TRBJ2-7, with 11 bases that match TRBD2. V lost 3 bases, J lost 7 bases, and 2 bases stayed unmatched. The CDR3 loop spans 13 amino acids. Germline V gives CDR1 SGHTA, CDR2 FQGNSA. CDR3 region: CASSFGLAGEQYF. CDR3 DNA sequence: TGTGCCAGCAGCTTCGGACTAGCGGGTGAGCAGTACTTC. Filled out from reference TRBV7-2 and TRBJ2-7, the complete variable domain reads GAGVSQSPSNKVTEKGKDVELRCDPISGHTALYWYRQSLGQGLEFLIYFQGNSAPDKSGLPSDRFSAERTGGSVSTLTIQRTQQEDSAVYLCASSFGLAGEQYFGPGTRLTVT.

The rearrangement joins TRBV6-1 to TRBJ2-4; the D is unclear. V lost 4 bases to trimming and J lost 2 bases, with 9 bases between them. Germline CDR1 MNHNS, CDR2 SASEGT. This CDR3 has 14 residues. The CDR3 sequence: CASSGPHSKNIQYF. Written as DNA, the CDR3 is TGTGCCAGCAGTGGTCCGCACTCCAAAAACATTCAGTACTTC.

CDR3 sequence (DNA): TGTGCCAGCAGTGGCGGGAGGGTGGAGACCCAGTACTTC. This encodes CASSGGRVETQYF. J is TRBJ2-5 and V is TRBV2; 9 bases map to TRBD2. Trimming took 4 bases from V and 5 from J; bases not matched to a gene: 2. Germline V lookup: CDR1 SNHLY, CDR2 FYNNEI. The CDR3 has 13 amino acids.

The chain recombines TRBV5-6 with TRBJ1-2; possibly TRBD1 for D (5 bases). Trimming removed 0 bases from V and 2 bases from J, with 11 bases in between. Germline CDR1 is SGHDT and CDR2 is YYEEEE. The CDR3 has 15 residues. This CDR3 is CASSLDTGANYGYTF. In nucleotides, the CDR3 is TGTGCCAGCAGCTTGGATACTGGGGCCAACTATGGCTACACCTTC.

CDR3 sequence reads: CASSQETGPEQTQYF. The CDR3 DNA reads TGTGCCAGCAGCCAAGAAACGGGGCCTGAACAGACCCAGTACTTC. The chain is built from TRBV4-2 and TRBJ2-5; D may be TRBD1 or TRBD2 (5 bases each). Trimming cost V 0 bases and J 6 bases, with 14 bases left between them. This CDR3 region has 15 residues. CDR1 is LGHNA, CDR2 YNFKEQ, per germline.

The chain recombines TRBV6-5 with TRBJ2-2; maybe TRBD2 (6 bases). Germline V gives CDR1 MNHEY, CDR2 SVGAGI. The CDR3 has 14 amino acids. Trimming took 7 bases from V and 5 from J, leaving 14 bases between them. The DNA of the CDR3 is TGTGCCAGCACGCTCAGCGGGCTTACCGGGGAGCTGTTTTTT. This translates into CASTLSGLTGELFF.

The gene calls are TRBV5-1 and TRBJ2-1; 8 bases fit TRBD2. The CDR3 has 16 residues. Germline CDR1 reads SGHRS; CDR2 reads YFSETQ. V gave up 2 bases and J gave up 4 bases; unmatched junction bases: 8. CDR3 in amino acids: CASSFFSGSNYNEQFF. The CDR3 DNA follows: TGCGCCAGCAGCTTCTTCAGCGGGAGCAATTACAATGAGCAGTTCTTC.

CDR3 residues: CASSVGLGGVITDTQYF. The CDR3 coding sequence is TGTGCCAGCAGCGTAGGCCTCGGGGGTGTAATCACAGATACGCAGTATTTT. The chain is built from TRBV9 and TRBJ2-3; TRBD2 might be the D (6 bases). This CDR3 is built from 17 residues. V was pared by 0 bases and J by 2 bases, with 16 bases between. The germline gives CDR1 SGDLS, CDR2 YYNGEE. Complete variable domain (other parts from reference TRBV9 and TRBJ2-3): DSGVTQTPKHLITATGQRVTLRCSPRSGDLSVYWYQQSLDQGLQFLIQYYNGEERAKGNILERFSAQQFPDLHSELNLSSLELGDSALYFCASSVGLGGVITDTQYFGPGTRLTVL.

The chain uses TRBV19 and TRBJ2-7, with 8 positions matching TRBD1. The germline gives CDR1 LNHDA, CDR2 SQIVND (reference sequence). V dropped 4 bases and J dropped 5; count of bases not matched to a gene: 10. This CDR3 has 15 residues. DNA for the CDR3: TGTGCCAGTAGTAGTCAGGGGGCCTATCTCCACGAGCAGTACTTC. Protein sequence: CASSSQGAYLHEQYF.

J is TRBJ2-5 and V is TRBV6-1; TRBD1 matches 7 bases. The CDR3 loop spans 14 amino acids. Germline CDR1 and CDR2: MNHNS and SASEGT. V lost 9 bases to trimming and J lost 2 bases; unmatched junction nucleotides: 9. The CDR3 spells CASRQGLLQETQYF. In nucleotides, the CDR3 is TGTGCCAGTAGACAGGGTCTTCTGCAAGAGACCCAGTACTTC.

This chain connects TRBV5-1 to TRBJ2-3; unclear D gene. This CDR3 is built from 14 residues. Trimming removed 6 bases from V and 0 bases from J, with 11 bases in between. Germline CDR1 reads SGHRS; CDR2 reads YFSETQ. CDR3 nucleotides: TGCGCCAGCAACCCCCAGACTAGCACAGATACGCAGTATTTT. Translation: CASNPQTSTDTQYF.

The chain links TRBV10-3 to TRBJ2-5; perhaps D is TRBD1 or TRBD2 (5 bases each). This CDR3 comprises 18 residues. The germline gives CDR1 ENHRY, CDR2 SYGVKD. V shed 2 bases and J shed 4 bases, with 23 bases lying between them. CDR3 nucleotide sequence: TGTGCCATCAGTGAGCCCATCCGGGAAGGGGCTACAAGAGAGACCCAGTACTTC. Encoded protein: CAISEPIREGATRETQYF.

The CDR3 sequence: CASSLFTGGNKFTGELFF. The CDR3 nucleotides read TGTGCCAGCAGCTTATTTACCGGAGGGAATAAGTTCACCGGGGAGCTGTTTTTT. The gene calls are TRBV7-9 and TRBJ2-2, with a tentative D call TRBD2 (6 bases). Trimming left V 2 bases short and J 4 bases short, with 20 bases between. CDR3 size: 18 residues. The germline V gene encodes CDR1 SEHNR and CDR2 FQNEAQ (reference sequence). Full variable domain (outside the CDR3, taken from reference TRBV7-9 and TRBJ2-2): DTGVSQNPRHKITKRGQNVTFRCDPISEHNRLYWYRQTLGQGPEFLTYFQNEAQLEKSRLLSDRFSAERPKGSFSTLEIQRTEQGDSAMYLCASSLFTGGNKFTGELFFGEGSRLTVL.

The chain joins TRBV6-1 to TRBJ1-2; 7 positions agree with TRBD1. The ends lost 6 bases at V and 4 bases at J; junction bases unmatched: 11. This CDR3 comprises 15 residues. Per germline, CDR1 MNHNS and CDR2 SASEGT. The CDR3 spells CASSGRTGEPYGYTF. The CDR3 region has the DNA TGTGCCAGCAGCGGCCGTACAGGGGAGCCCTATGGCTACACCTTC.

CDR3 amino acids: CASSYSDLADTIYF. The CDR3 nucleotides are TGTGCCAGCAGTTACTCAGACCTGGCGGACACCATATATTTT. This sequence joins TRBV6-5 and TRBJ1-3, with D uncertain. V was pared by 0 bases and J by 8 bases, with 11 bases between. This CDR3 has 14 residues. Germline values: CDR1 MNHEY, CDR2 SVGAGI.

The chain employs TRBV28 and TRBJ2-1; D may be TRBD2 (5 bases). The V end lost 2 bases, the J end lost 1 base, and 9 bases lay between the germline ends. The CDR3 is 15 amino acids. Germline V lookup: CDR1 MDHEN, CDR2 SYDVKM. CDR3 coding DNA: TGTGCCAGCAGTTTAAGGGAGTCATCCTACAATGAGCAGTTCTTC. Its translation: CASSLRESSYNEQFF.